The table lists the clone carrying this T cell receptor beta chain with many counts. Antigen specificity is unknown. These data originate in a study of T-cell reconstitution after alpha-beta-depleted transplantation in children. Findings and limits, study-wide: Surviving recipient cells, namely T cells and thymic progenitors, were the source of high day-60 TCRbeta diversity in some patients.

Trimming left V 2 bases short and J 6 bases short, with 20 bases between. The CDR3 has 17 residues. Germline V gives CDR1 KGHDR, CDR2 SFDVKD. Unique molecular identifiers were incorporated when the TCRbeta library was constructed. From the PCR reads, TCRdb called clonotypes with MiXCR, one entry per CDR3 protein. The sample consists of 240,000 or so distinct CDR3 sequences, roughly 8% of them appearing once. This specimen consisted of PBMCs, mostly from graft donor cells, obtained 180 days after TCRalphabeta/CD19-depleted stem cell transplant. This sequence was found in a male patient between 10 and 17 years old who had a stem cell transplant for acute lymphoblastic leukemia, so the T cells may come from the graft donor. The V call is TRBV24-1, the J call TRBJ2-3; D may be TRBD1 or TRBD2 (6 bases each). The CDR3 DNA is TGTGCCACCAGTGATTCGAGGAGAGGGCCCGGGGGCGATACGCAGTATTTT. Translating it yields CATSDSRRGPGGDTQYF.